Following are 24 T cell receptor beta chains from one sample sequenced in a study of cytomegalovirus exposure and HLA in healthy donors. In the PCR, 60 Vbeta and 13 Jbeta primers were used. Here immunoSEQ multiplex PCR was the method, and the copy in TCRdb shows in-frame clones only, minus some. The sample lists about 200,000 clones, about 77% occurring once. What was sequenced was PBMCs. The receptors derive from a woman between 25 and 40 years old in good health and CMV-seronegative.

The chain uses TRBV7-6 and TRBJ1-2, with 7 bases matching TRBD1. Germline assignment: CDR1 SGHVS and CDR2 FNYEAQ. The CDR3 length is 16 residues. Unmatched junction bases numbered 10, after V lost 0 bases and J lost 6 bases. The CDR3 protein is CASSLARKGAYNGYTF. The CDR3 nucleotides read TGTGCCAGCAGCTTAGCGAGGAAGGGGGCATATAATGGCTACACCTTC. Complete variable domain (other parts from reference TRBV7-6 and TRBJ1-2): GAGVSQSPRYKVTKRGQDVALRCDPISGHVSLYWYRQALGQGPEFLTYFNYEAQQDKSGLPNDRFSAERPEGSISTLTIQRTEQRDSAMYRCASSLARKGAYNGYTFGSGTRLTVV.

As to this clone: The same CDR3 also results from other DNA sequences found in this sample. The chain has TRBV27 and TRBJ1-1, with a tentative D call TRBD1 (5 bases). V dropped 6 bases and J dropped 5 bases, with 10 bases sitting between them. The germline V gene encodes CDR1 MNHEY and CDR2 SMNVEV (reference sequence). The CDR3 consists of 12 residues. The CDR3 DNA sequence: TGTGCCAGCAGCCCTAGGGGAACTGAAGCTTTCTTT. This translates into CASSPRGTEAFF.

This chain uses TRBV7-5 with TRBJ1-5; the table gives TRBD1 as D, unverified against the DNA. TRBV7-5 represents a pseudogene. The CDR3 loop spans 18 amino acids. Written as DNA, the CDR3 is TGTGCCAGAAGCTTCTGGGACTTGGGACAGCGTTACAATCAGCCCCAGCATTTT. It yields the protein CARSFWDLGQRYNQPQHF.

The gene calls are TRBV10-3 and TRBJ2-5; TRBD2 agrees at 8 bases. Trimming at V came to 0 bases and at J to 5 bases, leaving 5 bases not matched to a gene. The CDR3 totals 15 residues. Per germline, CDR1 ENHRY and CDR2 SYGVKD. The CDR3 loop is CAISESGSGAETQYF. The CDR3 region has the DNA TGTGCCATCAGTGAGTCGGGTAGCGGGGCCGAGACCCAGTACTTC.

V gene TRBV5-1 combines with J gene TRBJ1-6; TRBD1 is a possible D gene (6 bases). The CDR3 is 14 residues long. V was cut by 3 bases and J by 9 bases, with 13 bases left in between. CDR1 is SGHRS, CDR2 YFSETQ, per germline. The CDR3 protein is CASSSGTQRSPLHF. CDR3 nucleotides: TGCGCCAGCAGCTCGGGGACACAGCGTTCACCCCTCCACTTT.

The V gene is TRBV19, the J gene TRBJ1-2; D is ambiguous. Trimming removed 5 bases from V and 1 base from J, with 17 bases in between. The CDR3 has 16 residues. Germline values: CDR1 LNHDA, CDR2 SQIVND (reference sequence). The CDR3 sequence is CASSERFENYNYGYTF. The CDR3 DNA is TGTGCCAGTAGTGAGCGGTTCGAGAACTATAACTATGGCTACACCTTC.

This chain connects TRBV29-1 to TRBJ2-3; TRBD2 aligns across 7 bases. Germline CDR1 reads SQVTM; CDR2 reads ANQGSEA. V trimming: 8 bases; J trimming: 0 bases; junction bases outside the gene matches: 8. The CDR3 contains 14 residues. The CDR3 spells CSLGGGRSTDTQYF. CDR3 nucleotide sequence: TGCAGCCTCGGCGGGGGTAGGAGCACAGATACGCAGTATTTT.

The rearrangement links TRBV18 to TRBJ1-2; D gene ambiguous. V gave up 3 bases and J gave up 8 bases, with 10 bases separating them. CDR1 is KGHSH and CDR2 is LQKENI in the germline V gene. The CDR3 consists of 12 residues. CDR3 DNA: TGTGCCAGCTCACCTGAGGTCGAGGGCTACACCTTC. This sequence encodes CASSPEVEGYTF.

The rearrangement joins TRBV5-6 to TRBJ2-3; TRBD2 aligns across 11 bases. In germline, CDR1 is SGHDT, CDR2 YYEEEE. This CDR3 spans 14 amino acids. V shed 7 bases, J shed 4 bases, and the junction held 5 bases outside the gene matches. The CDR3 loop reads CASVDSGGADTQYF. The CDR3 coding sequence is TGTGCCAGCGTAGATAGCGGGGGGGCAGATACGCAGTATTTT.

The V call is TRBV28, the J call TRBJ1-2; the D is unclear. The germline V and J ends were trimmed by 4 bases and 5 bases, with 17 bases remaining between them. This CDR3 is built from 15 residues. Germline V gene lookup returns CDR1 MDHEN and CDR2 SYDVKM. The CDR3 coding sequence is TGTGCCAGCAGTTCCCCCCGTCGGGTTACTTATGGCTACACCTTC. Its translation: CASSSPRRVTYGYTF.

This sequence joins TRBV7-2 and TRBJ2-1; TRBD2 might be the D (5 bases). Trimming took off 2 bases at V and 8 bases at J, with 16 bases between the two ends. Germline V CDR1 and CDR2: SGHTA, FQGNSA. CDR3 length: 15 amino acids. This CDR3 reads CASSLSVLALHEQFF. Here the CDR3 DNA reads TGTGCCAGCAGCTTATCCGTCCTAGCACTACATGAGCAGTTCTTC.

The chain joins TRBV9 to TRBJ1-2, with D unresolved. In germline, CDR1 is SGDLS, CDR2 YYNGEE. The CDR3 has 14 amino acids. Between the trimmed V and J ends, which lost 4 bases and 7 bases, there was a span of 17 bases. The CDR3 DNA reads as TGTGCCAGCAGCTCGCAGAGGGCTTTGATTGGCTACACCTTC. Amino acid sequence: CASSSQRALIGYTF.

The CDR3 DNA sequence: TGTGCCAGCAGTTTATTAGGACCCGGGACAGGGGCGAACACTGAAGCTTTCTTT. Its translation: CASSLLGPGTGANTEAFF. The gene calls are TRBV27 and TRBJ1-1, with 10 positions matching TRBD1. CDR1 is MNHEY, CDR2 SMNVEV, per germline (reference sequence). V gave up 1 base and J gave up 1 base; unmatched junction bases: 9. This CDR3 is built from 18 residues.

The chain combines TRBV5-1 with TRBJ1-6, with D possibly matching TRBD1 (6 bases). With 4 bases removed from V and 0 bases from J, the gap between germline ends came to 17 bases. This CDR3 spans 18 amino acids. From germline, CDR1 is SGHRS and CDR2 YFSETQ. CDR3 bases: TGCGCCAGCAGCCCCCGCAGTGGACAGAGCTCCTATAATTCACCCCTCCACTTT. It specifies CASSPRSGQSSYNSPLHF.

The rearrangement links TRBV5-1 to TRBJ1-2; D uncertain. Trimming removed 0 bases at V and 2 bases at J, with 14 bases between. The length of the CDR3 is 16 residues. The V gene's germline CDR1 is SGHRS and CDR2 YFSETQ. The CDR3 here is CASSLAMKSRNYGYTF. The CDR3 DNA is TGCGCCAGCAGCTTGGCCATGAAATCTCGGAACTATGGCTACACCTTC.

The V call is TRBV2, the J call TRBJ1-4; D unclear. Trimming removed 2 bases at V and 16 bases at J, with 11 bases between. Germline-derived CDR1 and CDR2 are SNHLY and FYNNEI. This CDR3 is built from 11 residues. The CDR3 region has the DNA TGTGCCAGCAGTGAAAGCCTGAAATCGTTTTTT. Its translation: CASSESLKSFF.

This clone was counted once. This rearrangement joins TRBV6-1 to TRBJ1-5; tentatively, D is TRBD1 (5 bases). CDR1 is MNHNS, CDR2 SASEGT, per germline. V lost 2 bases and J lost 13, with 18 bases in between. The length of the CDR3 is 14 residues. The CDR3 loop reads CASSESQGGIKQHF. CDR3 DNA: TGTGCCAGCAGTGAATCTCAGGGTGGCATAAAGCAGCATTTT.

The gene calls are TRBV18 and TRBJ2-3; D remains ambiguous. The V end lost 3 bases, the J end lost 4 bases, and 11 bases lay between the germline ends. Germline loops: CDR1 KGHSH, CDR2 LQKENI. This CDR3 is 14 amino acids long. This chain's CDR3 is CASSPVRLADTQYF. The CDR3 region has the DNA TGTGCCAGCTCACCCGTCCGGTTGGCAGATACGCAGTATTTT.

The CDR3 protein is CASRRWNTEAFF. The CDR3 region has the DNA TGTGCCAGCAGGCGTTGGAACACTGAAGCTTTCTTT. This rearrangement joins TRBV6-5 to TRBJ1-1, with D unresolved. The CDR3 extends over 12 amino acids. Trimming removed 6 bases from V and 1 base from J, with 6 bases in between. Germline V lookup: CDR1 MNHEY, CDR2 SVGAGI.

As to this clone: One end of the junction does not line up with germline, which may come from a read error. The chain is built from TRBV19 and TRBJ1-4, with D perhaps TRBD1 (6 bases). The germline gives CDR1 LNHDA, CDR2 SQIVND (reference sequence). This CDR3 is built from 14 residues. CDR3 bases: TGTGCCAGTAGCCCAGGGGCAGGGAGGGAAAAACTGTCTTTT. The encoded protein is CASSPGAGREKLSF.

The chain recombines TRBV2 with TRBJ2-3, with D possibly being TRBD2 (5 bases). Trimming pared 9 bases from V and 1 base from J, leaving 14 bases between. The CDR3 totals 14 residues. Germline V gives CDR1 SNHLY, CDR2 FYNNEI. CDR3 coding DNA: TGTGCCAGTGGAAAGAGTAGCGGCACAGATACGCAGTATTTT. This codes for CASGKSSGTDTQYF.

The V and J genes are TRBV10-2 and TRBJ1-1, with 8 bases identical to TRBD1. This CDR3 contains 16 residues. Looked up from germline, CDR1 is WSHSY and CDR2 is SAAADI. The V segment lost 2 bases and the J segment 5 bases; nucleotides outside the gene matches: 10. Here the CDR3 DNA reads TGCGCCAGCAGTGAGAGACAGGGGTTGGGAAGTACTGAAGCTTTCTTT. Translated, it gives CASSERQGLGSTEAFF.

Note on this clone: A read error may produce the germline difference seen at one junction end. The chain uses TRBV4-1 and TRBJ1-1; D gene ambiguous. Per the germline V gene, CDR1 is MGHRA and CDR2 is YSYEKL. The CDR3 length is 13 residues. This CDR3 reads CASSLPPRGEASF. The DNA for the CDR3 is TGCGCCAGCAGCCTACCCCCCCGGGGTGAAGCTTCCTTT.

The CDR3 sequence: CSALGGAGEQFF. CDR3 DNA: TGCAGCGCCTTGGGGGGGGCCGGTGAGCAGTTCTTC. The J gene is TRBJ2-1, the V gene TRBV29-1, with D perhaps TRBD2 (7 bases). This CDR3 is 12 amino acids long. Per the germline V gene, CDR1 is SQVTM and CDR2 is ANQGSEA. Trimming shortened V by 7 bases and J by 9 bases, and 16 bases separated the two germline ends.